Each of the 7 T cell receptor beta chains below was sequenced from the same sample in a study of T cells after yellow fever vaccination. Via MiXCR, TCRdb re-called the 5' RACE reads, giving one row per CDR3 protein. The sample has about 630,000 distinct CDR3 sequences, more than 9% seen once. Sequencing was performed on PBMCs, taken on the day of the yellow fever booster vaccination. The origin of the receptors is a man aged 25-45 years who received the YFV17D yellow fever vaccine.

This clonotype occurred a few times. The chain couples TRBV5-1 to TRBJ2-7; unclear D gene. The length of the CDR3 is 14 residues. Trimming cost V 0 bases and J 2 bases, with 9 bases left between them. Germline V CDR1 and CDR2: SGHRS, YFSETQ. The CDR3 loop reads CASSLGTATYEQYF. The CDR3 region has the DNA TGCGCCAGCAGCTTGGGGACGGCGACCTACGAGCAGTACTTC. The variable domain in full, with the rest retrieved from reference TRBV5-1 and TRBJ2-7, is KAGVTQTPRYLIKTRGQQVTLSCSPISGHRSVSWYQQTPGQGLQFLFEYFSETQRNKGNFPGRFSGRQFSNSRSEMNVSTLELGDSALYLCASSLGTATYEQYFGPGTRLTVT.

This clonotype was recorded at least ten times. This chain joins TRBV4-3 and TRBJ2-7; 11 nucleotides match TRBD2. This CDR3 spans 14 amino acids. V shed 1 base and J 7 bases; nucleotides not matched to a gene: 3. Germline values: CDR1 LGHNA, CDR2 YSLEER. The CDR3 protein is CASSQGLAGREQYF. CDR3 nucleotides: TGCGCCAGCAGCCAAGGACTAGCGGGAAGAGAGCAGTACTTC.

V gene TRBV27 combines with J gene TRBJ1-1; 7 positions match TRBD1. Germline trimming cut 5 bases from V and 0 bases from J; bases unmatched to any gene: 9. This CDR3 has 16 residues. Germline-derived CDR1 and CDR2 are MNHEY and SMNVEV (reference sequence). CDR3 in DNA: TGTGCCAGCAGTCCCTTGACAGGGAACATGAACACTGAAGCTTTCTTT. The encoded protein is CASSPLTGNMNTEAFF.

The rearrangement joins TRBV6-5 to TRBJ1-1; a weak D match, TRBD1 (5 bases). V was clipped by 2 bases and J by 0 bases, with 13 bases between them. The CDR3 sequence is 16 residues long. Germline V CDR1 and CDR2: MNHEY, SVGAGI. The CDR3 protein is CASSYELGVLNTEAFF. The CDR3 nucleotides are TGTGCCAGCAGTTACGAGTTAGGGGTCTTGAACACTGAAGCTTTCTTT.

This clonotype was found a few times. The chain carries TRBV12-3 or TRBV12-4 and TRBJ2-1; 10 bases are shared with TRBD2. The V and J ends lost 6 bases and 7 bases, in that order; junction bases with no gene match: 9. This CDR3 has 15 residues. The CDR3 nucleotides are TGTGCCAGCAGAAAGCGGGAGGGCCTGGGGAATGAGCAGTTCTTC. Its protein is CASRKREGLGNEQFF.

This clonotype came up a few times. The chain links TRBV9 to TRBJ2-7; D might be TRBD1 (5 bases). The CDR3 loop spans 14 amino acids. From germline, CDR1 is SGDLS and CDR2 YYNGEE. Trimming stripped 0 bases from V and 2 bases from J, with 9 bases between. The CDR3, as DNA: TGTGCCAGCAGCGTAGATCCGGACACCTACGAGCAGTACTTC. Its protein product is CASSVDPDTYEQYF.

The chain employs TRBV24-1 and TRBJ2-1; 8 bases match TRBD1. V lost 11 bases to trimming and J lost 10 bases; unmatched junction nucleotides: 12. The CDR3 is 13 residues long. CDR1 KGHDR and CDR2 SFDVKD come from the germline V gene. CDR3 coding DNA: TGTGCCATCGCCGGGTCAGGGGGCGGGGAGCAGTTCTTC. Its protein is CAIAGSGGGEQFF.